One TCR beta chain is described in this entry. The target antigen is unknown. The V gene's germline CDR1 is MNHNS and CDR2 SASEGT. The CDR3 has 15 amino acids. This specimen comes from a study of shared clonotypes between healthy human individuals. Study details: Contributing individuals were a couple of females and three males aged 18 to 49. Findings and caveats of the study: Sequencing depth was a factor that was expected to affect clonotype sharing among donors.

Genomic DNA of every subset was divided equally among multiple immunoSEQ plates. Replicate PCRs for unsorted PBMC used 300 ng DNA (approximately 33,000 T cell genomes). The repertoire was sequenced with immunoSEQ multiplex PCR; TCRdb's copy has only in-frame clones and lacks some. The sample shows around 510,000 clones, about 80% of them seen only once. The sequenced sample consisted of PBMCs. V and J are TRBV6-1 and TRBJ2-5; D is ambiguous. The end of the DNA aligns better with TRBJ2-7, so the J call may be wrong. This sequence was found in a woman between 40 and 50 years old in good health. Some clones in this sample may be carry-over from other donors' samples. The CDR3 reads CASSVGPATSNEQYF. The CDR3 DNA is TGTGCCAGCAGTGTAGGGCCCGCCACATCGAACGAGCAGTACTTC.